This T cell receptor beta chain originates from a study of beta chain features in type 1 diabetes (dated by TCRdb to 2016 to 2019). A note on the overall study: Mean age, gender distribution, total cell number and subset yield did not differ between patients and healthy donors. A total of 107,917,701 sorted cells were examined across all samples, and the number of cells per subset was strongly correlated with RNA yield. The study compared the TCRB repertoires of sorted circulating CD4+ T cell subsets in recently diagnosed type 1 diabetes patients with those in matched healthy donors. Regulatory and stem cell-like memory subsets were obtained from only 8 patients and roughly 8 healthy donors, while naive and central memory subsets were obtained from all 30 or so donors.

Each donor gave one peripheral blood draw, averaging roughly 100 mL, which was collected into heparinised tubes. A BD FACSAria II and a panel including CD45RO, CCR7, CD25, CD127, CD95 and CD27 were used to sort naive, central memory, regulatory and stem cell-like memory CD4+ T cells. A purity above 98% was achieved for all sorted populations. PBMCs were separated immediately by Lymphoprep density gradient centrifugation and were stained directly, without being cultured. Samples were stained and sorted in pairs, with one healthy donor and one patient per experiment, so that batch effects were minimized. The junction carries 24 bases between V and J, which are trimmed by 3 bases and 3 bases respectively. Spanning cysteine to phenylalanine, the CDR3 consists of 18 amino acids. The retained sequence is limited to the CDR3, 54 bases, with the frame set at the first base. Taken from the germline V gene (reference sequence), the CDR1 and CDR2 loops are MNHEY and SMNVEV.

The entire amount of isolated RNA was reverse transcribed using the High Capacity cDNA Reverse Transcription Kit, so the sequenced TCRB transcripts were expressed ones. Deep immunoSEQ sequencing was applied to naive, central memory and regulatory T cell samples, giving an average of about 3.4 million total reads per sample. Sorted cells were lysed in RLT buffer, and RNA was extracted using DNase-treated RNeasy Micro or Mini kits according to cell number. To prevent cross-contamination, each cell subset was processed individually, whereas patient and healthy donor samples were processed jointly. Using the immunoSEQ multiplex PCR, TCRB sequences were amplified from cDNA into 87-bp fragments spanning the CDR3 region. Amplicons were sequenced on the Illumina HiSeq platform. In the original analysis: Synthetic template baselines were used to correct PCR bias computationally, reads within Hamming distance 2 were collapsed together, and singletons that could not be merged were discarded. Reads were aligned against IMGT to assign V, D and J genes, CDR3 length and insertions or deletions at six rearrangement sites. Within each subset, clonotype counts were normalized to sorted cell number, after which true diversity and Gini coefficients were computed with the tcR R package. The overlap coefficient, calculated on TCRB nucleotide sequences, was used to measure repertoire sharing. TCRdb retrieved this table from immuneACCESS and kept in-frame rearrangements only. Not all clones are present; in checked studies, unresolved V genes account for under half, and no reason is known for the remainder. V, J and clone size derive from that table, while D and trimming were established from the DNA sequence. This sample is represented by some 150,000 clones; approximately 9.8% of them were singletons. The ten largest clones add up to about 0.6% of the sample.

Findings and caveats that apply to the study as a whole: At VDJ recombination sites, type 1 diabetes patients had fewer insertions and more deleted nucleotides, which implies abnormalities in thymic rearrangement. Naive, central memory and regulatory TCRB repertoires appeared to be more similar among patients than among healthy donors. Shorter templates might be favored by PCR, yet because patient and control samples were amplified and corrected together, any such skew would affect both groups equally. Because cDNA rather than genomic DNA was sequenced, highly expressing activated cells could have been over-represented, although no difference in activation and CD3 levels was found between groups. Because small numbers of individuals were included in the HLA sub-analyses, any influence of HLA type on TCRB rearrangement was left unresolved. A moderate but significant shortening of TCRB CDR3 length was observed in type 1 diabetes patients in all four CD4+ subsets.

This clone was observed a few times. Its target antigen remains unknown. Base qualities are missing; no much larger clone stands one base away. Material: central memory CD4+ T cells from blood. The sequence derives from a woman between 40 and 55 years old in good health. The chain couples TRBV27 to TRBJ2-7; TRBD1 could be the D gene, as 6 bases match. The nucleotide sequence reads TGTGCCAGCAGTTTGTGTAACAGGGTGATCTCGTCCCTCTACGAGCAGTACTTC. Translated, it reads CASSLCNRVISSLYEQYF.